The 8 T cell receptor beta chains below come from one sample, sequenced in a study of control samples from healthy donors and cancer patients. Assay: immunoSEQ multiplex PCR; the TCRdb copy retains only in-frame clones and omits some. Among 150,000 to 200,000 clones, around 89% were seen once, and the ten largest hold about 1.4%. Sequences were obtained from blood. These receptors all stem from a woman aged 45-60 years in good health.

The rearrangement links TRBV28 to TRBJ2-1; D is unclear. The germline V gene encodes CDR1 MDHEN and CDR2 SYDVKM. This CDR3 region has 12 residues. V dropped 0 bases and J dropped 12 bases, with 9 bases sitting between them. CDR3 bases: TGTGCCAGCAGTTTATGGGGAAGAGGGCAGTTCTTC. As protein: CASSLWGRGQFF. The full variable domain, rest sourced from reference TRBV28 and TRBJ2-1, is DVKVTQSSRYLVKRTGEKVFLECVQDMDHENMFWYRQDPGLGLRLIYFSYDVKMKEKGDIPEGYSVSREKKERFSLILESASTNQTSMYLCASSLWGRGQFFGPGTRLTVL.

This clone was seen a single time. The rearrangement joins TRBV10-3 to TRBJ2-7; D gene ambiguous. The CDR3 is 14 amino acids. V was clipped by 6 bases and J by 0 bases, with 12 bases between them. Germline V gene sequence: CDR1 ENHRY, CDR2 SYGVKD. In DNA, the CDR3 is TGTGCCATCAGCTGGGTAGAAGGCTCCTACGAGCAGTACTTC. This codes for CAISWVEGSYEQYF.

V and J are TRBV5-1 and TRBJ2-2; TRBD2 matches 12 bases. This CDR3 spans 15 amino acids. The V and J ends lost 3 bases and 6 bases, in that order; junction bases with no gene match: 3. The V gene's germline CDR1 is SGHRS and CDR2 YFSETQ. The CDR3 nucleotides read TGCGCCAGCAGCTGGCTAGCGGGAGGGTCCGGGGAGCTGTTTTTT. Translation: CASSWLAGGSGELFF. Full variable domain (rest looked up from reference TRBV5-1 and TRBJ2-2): KAGVTQTPRYLIKTRGQQVTLSCSPISGHRSVSWYQQTPGQGLQFLFEYFSETQRNKGNFPGRFSGRQFSNSRSEMNVSTLELGDSALYLCASSWLAGGSGELFFGEGSRLTVL.

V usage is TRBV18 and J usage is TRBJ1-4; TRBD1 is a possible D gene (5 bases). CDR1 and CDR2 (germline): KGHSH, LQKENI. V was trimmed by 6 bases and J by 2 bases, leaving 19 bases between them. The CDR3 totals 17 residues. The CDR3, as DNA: TGTGCCAGCTCCCAATCAGCCGGGGGTTCGACTAATGAAAAACTGTTTTTT. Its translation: CASSQSAGGSTNEKLFF.

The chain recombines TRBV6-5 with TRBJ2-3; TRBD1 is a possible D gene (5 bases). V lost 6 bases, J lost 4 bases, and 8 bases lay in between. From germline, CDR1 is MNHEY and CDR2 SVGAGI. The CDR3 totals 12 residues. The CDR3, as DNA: TGTGCCAGCAGCCCAGGGCCAGATACGCAGTATTTT. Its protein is CASSPGPDTQYF.

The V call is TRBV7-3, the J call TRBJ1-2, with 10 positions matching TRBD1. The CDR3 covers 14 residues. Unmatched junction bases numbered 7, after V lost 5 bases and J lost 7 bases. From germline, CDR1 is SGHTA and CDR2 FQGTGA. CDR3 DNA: TGTGCCAGCAGCCCGGGACAGGGGCTCGCTGGCTACACCTTC. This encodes CASSPGQGLAGYTF.

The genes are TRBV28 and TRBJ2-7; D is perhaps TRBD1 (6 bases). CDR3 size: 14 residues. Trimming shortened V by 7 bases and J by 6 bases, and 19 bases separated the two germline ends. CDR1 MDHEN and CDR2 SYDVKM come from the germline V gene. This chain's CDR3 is CASNPGWGPREQYF. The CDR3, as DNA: TGTGCCAGCAACCCGGGGTGGGGGCCCCGCGAGCAGTACTTC.

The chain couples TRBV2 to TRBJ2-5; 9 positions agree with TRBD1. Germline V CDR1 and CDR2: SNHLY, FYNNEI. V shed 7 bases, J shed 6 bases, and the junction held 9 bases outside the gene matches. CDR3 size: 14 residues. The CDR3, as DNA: TGTGCCAGCAATCAACAGGGGGCTTGGCAGACCCAGTACTTC. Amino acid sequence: CASNQQGAWQTQYF.